The clone carrying this TCR beta chain has only a few counts. Its cognate antigen is unknown. Four subsets defined by PD-1 and/or TIGIT were sorted from live CD3+CD8+TCRalphabeta+ cells. TCR libraries were prepared from roughly 14 ng of total RNA with the QIAseq Immune Repertoire TCR panel. TCRdb re-derived calls from the reads in MiXCR, one entry per CDR3 protein. The repertoire includes roughly 800 distinct CDR3 sequences, 4% of them detected once, and about 15% sits in the top ten. This record comes from a study of circulating CD8 cells and anti-PD-1 response in melanoma. Study details: About 50% of the 13 melanoma patients received first-line anti-PD-1 therapy.

Study-wide findings and caveats: Generally, no replicate experiments were performed.

Germline V gives CDR1 MDHEN, CDR2 SYDVKM. The CDR3 is 14 amino acids. V gave up 2 bases and J gave up 2 bases; unmatched junction bases: 0. The chain recombines TRBV28 with TRBJ2-7, with 10 positions matching TRBD2. The input for sequencing was CD8+ T cells from PBMCs, taken at baseline or after one month of anti-PD-1 therapy (not recorded which). The origin of this receptor is a human donor with melanoma. CDR3: CASSLLAGAYEQYF. The CDR3 nucleotides are TGTGCCAGCAGTTTACTAGCGGGAGCCTACGAGCAGTACTTC.